This T cell receptor (beta chain) emerged from a study of blood T cell repertoires in COVID-19. About the research overall: The cDNA or gDNA used as material had been derived from T cells, B-cell-depleted T cells, or PBMCs.

This clone was counted between two and nine times. In the original processing: The authors estimated nucleated cell counts from reference gene primer amplification. Measured with immunoSEQ multiplex PCR; TCRdb has only the in-frame clones, and not every one. Clonal size and the V and J genes are those of that table, whereas D and trimming came from the DNA. The sample contains over 50,000 clones, approximately 84% of which appear only once. This CDR3 is built from 11 residues. V was pared by 7 bases and J by 8 bases, with 11 bases between. CDR1 and CDR2 (germline): MDHEN, SYDVKM. The specimen was peripheral blood. The gene calls are TRBV28 and TRBJ1-2; D is perhaps TRBD1 (6 bases). This receptor was obtained from a human donor with active or convalescent COVID-19. The donor label of this sample is uncertain. The CDR3 nucleotides read TGTGCCAGCAAAACCAGGGGCGGCTACACCTTC. It translates to CASKTRGGYTF.